This paragraph covers one TCR beta chain sequence. This sample was taken from a study of blood T cell repertoires in COVID-19. Authors' methods: Nucleated cell counts were estimated from reference gene primer amplification. The data were produced by immunoSEQ multiplex PCR, yet TCRdb's version contains in-frame clones alone and is incomplete. V, J and clone size derive from that table, while D and trimming were established from the DNA sequence. This sample yields 250,000 to 350,000 clones, of which around four fifths are seen a single time; around 4.5% belongs to the top ten. This CDR3 has 13 residues. V was pared by 4 bases and J by 6 bases, with 10 bases between.

The chain uses TRBV23-1 and TRBJ1-5, with D possibly TRBD1 on 5 matching bases. TRBV23-1 is an open reading frame, and its role is uncertain. Sequences were obtained from peripheral blood. The TCR sequence derives from a woman between 45 and 60 years old with active or convalescent COVID-19. CDR3 amino acids: CASSRPGCQPQHF. The CDR3 nucleotides are TGCGCCAGCAGTCGCCCAGGGTGTCAGCCCCAGCATTTT.